This T cell receptor beta chain came from a study of T cell repertoires in cytomegalovirus infection. Study-level information: Public TCR beta signatures indicated both CMV infection and matching HLA type.

Comment on this clonotype: Its antigen is not identified.

TCRdb analysed the reads with MiXCR anew, one entry per CDR3 protein. The sample lists under 150,000 distinct CDR3 sequences, 20% to 30% seen once, with 34% in the top ten. The ends lost 3 bases at V and 2 bases at J; junction bases unmatched: 4. This CDR3 is built from 14 residues. CDR1 is SGHDT, CDR2 YYEEEE, per germline. The receptor's source is a human donor in good health (CMV status not recorded). Some clones in this sample may be carry-over from other donors' samples. The sequenced sample consisted of PBMCs, sequenced either directly or after in vitro stimulation (not recorded which). The chain couples TRBV5-6 to TRBJ2-5, with 7 bases that match TRBD1. The CDR3 DNA reads as TGTGCCAGCAGCTCCAAGGGACAGCAAGAGACCCAGTACTTC. Its protein is CASSSKGQQETQYF. Variable domain in full (rest from reference TRBV5-6 and TRBJ2-5): DAGVTQSPTHLIKTRGQQVTLRCSPKSGHDTVSWYQQALGQGPQFIFQYYEEEERQRGNFPDRFSGHQFPNYSSELNVNALLLGDSALYLCASSSKGQQETQYFGPGTRLLVL.